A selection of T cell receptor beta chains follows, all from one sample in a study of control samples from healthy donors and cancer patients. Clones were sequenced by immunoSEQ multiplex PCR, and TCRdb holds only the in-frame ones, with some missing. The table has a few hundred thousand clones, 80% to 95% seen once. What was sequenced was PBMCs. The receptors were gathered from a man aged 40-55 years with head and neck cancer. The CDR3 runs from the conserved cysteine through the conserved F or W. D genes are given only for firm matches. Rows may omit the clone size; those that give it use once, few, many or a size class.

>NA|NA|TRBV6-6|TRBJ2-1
CASGGGSSYNEQFF
TGTGCCAGCGGTGGGGGCAGCTCCTACAATGAGCAGTTCTTC
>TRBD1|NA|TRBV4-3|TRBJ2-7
CASSQGTGGSYEQYF
TGCGCCAGCAGCCAAGGGACAGGGGGCTCCTACGAGCAGTACTTC
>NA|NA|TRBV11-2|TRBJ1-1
CASSFGPRDTEAFF
TGTGCCAGCAGCTTCGGCCCCCGGGACACTGAAGCTTTCTTT
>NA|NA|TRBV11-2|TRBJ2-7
CASSLGTYEQYF
TGTGCCAGCAGCTTAGGGACTTACGAGCAGTACTTC
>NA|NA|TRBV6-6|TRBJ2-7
CASRERLATDEQYF
TGTGCCAGCAGGGAAAGGCTAGCCACGGACGAGCAGTACTTC
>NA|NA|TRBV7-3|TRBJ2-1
CASSLRGDPSYNEQFF
TGTGCCAGCAGCTTAAGGGGGGACCCATCCTACAATGAGCAGTTCTTC
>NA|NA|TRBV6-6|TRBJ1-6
CASRRTENSPLHF
TGTGCCAGCAGGAGGACAGAGAATTCACCCCTCCACTTT
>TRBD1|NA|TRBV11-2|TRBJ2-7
CASTIDRGGAYEQYF
TGTGCCAGCACCATTGACAGGGGTGGCGCCTACGAGCAGTACTTC
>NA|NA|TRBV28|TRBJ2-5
CASSLPTPGHQYF
TGTGCCAGCAGTTTGCCAACGCCGGGACACCAGTACTTC
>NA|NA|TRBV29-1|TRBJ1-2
CSVEGNYGYTF
TGCAGCGTTGAGGGGAACTATGGCTACACCTTC
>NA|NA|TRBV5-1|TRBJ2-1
CASSPPLGEQFF
TGCGCCAGCAGCCCCCCCCTGGGTGAGCAGTTCTTC
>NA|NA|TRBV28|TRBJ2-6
CASRTAGANVLTF
TGTGCCAGCAGGACCGCCGGCGCCAACGTCCTGACTTTC
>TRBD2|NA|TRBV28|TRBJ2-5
CASSLPGTSGRWETQYF
TGTGCCAGCAGCCTTCCCGGGACTAGCGGGAGGTGGGAGACCCAGTACTTC
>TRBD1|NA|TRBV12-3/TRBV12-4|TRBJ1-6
CASSSGQGSPLHF
TGTGCCAGCAGTTCGGGACAGGGTTCACCCCTCCACTTT
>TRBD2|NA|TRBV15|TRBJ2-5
CATSRAGGETQYF
TGTGCCACCAGCAGAGCGGGGGGAGAGACCCAGTACTTC
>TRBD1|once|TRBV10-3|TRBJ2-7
CAIRDRGRSYEQYF
TGTGCCATCAGGGACAGGGGGCGATCCTACGAGCAGTACTTC
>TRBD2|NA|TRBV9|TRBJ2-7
CASSVVPSGSLYEQYF
TGTGCCAGCAGCGTAGTCCCTAGCGGGAGTTTGTACGAGCAGTACTTC
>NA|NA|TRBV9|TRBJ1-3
CASSFKPGNGNTIYF
TGTGCCAGCAGCTTCAAGCCGGGGAATGGAAACACCATATATTTT
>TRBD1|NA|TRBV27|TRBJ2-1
CASTPVGAGGHEQFF
TGTGCCAGCACCCCCGTGGGGGCAGGGGGTCATGAGCAGTTCTTC
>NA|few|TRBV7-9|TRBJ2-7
CASSFRDSSNLHVREQYF
TGTGCCAGCAGCTTCCGGGATTCCTCGAATTTGCACGTCCGCGAGCAGTACTTC
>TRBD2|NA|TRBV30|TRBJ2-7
CAWMGGRLYEQYF
TGTGCCTGGATGGGCGGGAGGCTATACGAGCAGTACTTC
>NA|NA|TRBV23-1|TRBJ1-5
CASSQSSMGPQHF
TGCGCCAGCAGTCAATCCTCTATGGGACCCCAGCATTTT
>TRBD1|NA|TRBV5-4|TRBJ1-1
CASSLSPGGANTEAFF
TGTGCCAGCAGCTTGTCGCCAGGGGGAGCGAACACTGAAGCTTTCTTT
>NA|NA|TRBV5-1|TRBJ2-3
CASSAGQNPTDTQYF
TGCGCCAGCAGCGCCGGACAGAACCCTACAGATACGCAGTATTTT
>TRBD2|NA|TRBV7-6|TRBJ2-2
CASSYSAGLSGELFF
TGTGCCAGCAGCTACTCCGCGGGACTATCCGGGGAGCTGTTTTTT
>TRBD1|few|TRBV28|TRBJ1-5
CASSWTGSGGPQHF
TGTGCCAGCAGTTGGACAGGGTCCGGAGGGCCCCAGCATTTT
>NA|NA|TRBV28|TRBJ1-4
CASGAANEKLFF
TGTGCCAGTGGGGCAGCTAATGAAAAACTGTTTTTT
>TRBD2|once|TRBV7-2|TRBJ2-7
CASSPWGRAYEQYF
TGTGCCAGCAGCCCATGGGGGAGGGCCTACGAGCAGTACTTC
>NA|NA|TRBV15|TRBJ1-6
CATSREGYNSPLHF
TGTGCCACCAGCAGAGAGGGGTATAATTCACCCCTCCACTTT
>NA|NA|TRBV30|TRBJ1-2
CAWSLGGWGYTF
TGTGCCTGGAGTCTGGGGGGATGGGGCTACACCTTC
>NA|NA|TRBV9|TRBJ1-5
CASSRGYGQPQHF
TGTGCCAGCAGCAGGGGGTATGGCCAGCCCCAGCATTTT
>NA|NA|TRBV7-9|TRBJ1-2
CASSFGGVGYTF
TGTGCCAGCAGCTTCGGAGGGGTGGGCTACACCTTC
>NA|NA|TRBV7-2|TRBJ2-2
CASSFLQGPLSTGELFF
TGTGCCAGCAGCTTTCTACAGGGACCTTTGAGCACCGGGGAGCTGTTTTTT
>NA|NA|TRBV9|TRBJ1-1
CASSPHEGGAFF
TGTGCCAGCAGCCCTCACGAGGGGGGGGCTTTCTTT
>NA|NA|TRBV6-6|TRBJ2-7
CASSLGSYEQYF
TGTGCCAGCAGCCTGGGGTCCTACGAGCAGTACTTC
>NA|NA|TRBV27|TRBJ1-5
CASSISGARGNQPQHF
TGTGCCAGCAGTATAAGCGGGGCGCGAGGCAATCAGCCCCAGCATTTT
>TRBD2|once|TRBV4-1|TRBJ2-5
CASSQNPSGGRETQYF
TGCGCCAGCAGCCAAAATCCCTCGGGGGGACGCGAGACCCAGTACTTC
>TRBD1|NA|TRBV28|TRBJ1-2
CASSFEVDRAYGYTF
TGTGCCAGCAGTTTCGAAGTGGACAGGGCCTATGGCTACACCTTC
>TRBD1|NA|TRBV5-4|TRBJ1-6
CASSQGQGASSYNSPLHF
TGTGCCAGCAGCCAAGGACAGGGGGCCAGCTCCTATAATTCACCCCTCCACTTT
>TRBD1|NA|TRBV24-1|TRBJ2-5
CATSRGQGVQETQYF
TGTGCCACCTCCCGCGGGCAGGGGGTGCAAGAGACCCAGTACTTC
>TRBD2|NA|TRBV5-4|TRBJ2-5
CASSPPRAGGQETQYF
TGTGCCAGCAGCCCGCCTAGGGCGGGGGGACAAGAGACCCAGTACTTC
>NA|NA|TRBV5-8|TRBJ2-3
CASSWGDTDTQYF
TGTGCCAGCAGCTGGGGGGACACAGATACGCAGTATTTT
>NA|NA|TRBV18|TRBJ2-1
CASSRESDNEQFF
TGTGCCAGCTCACGGGAGAGCGACAATGAGCAGTTCTTC
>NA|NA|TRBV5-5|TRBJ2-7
CASSLALASYEQYF
TGTGCCAGCAGCTTGGCACTCGCCAGCTACGAGCAGTACTTC
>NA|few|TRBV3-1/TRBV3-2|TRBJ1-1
CASSQGYTEAFF
TGTGCCAGCAGCCAAGGCTACACTGAAGCTTTCTTT
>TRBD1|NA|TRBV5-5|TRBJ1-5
CASSLGRGAPGNQPQHF
TGTGCCAGCAGCTTGGGCAGGGGGGCACCGGGCAATCAGCCCCAGCATTTT